This record covers a single T cell receptor (beta chain). Its specificity is unknown. Thyroid surgery took place with no prior treatment in any patient. The sample originates from a study of metastatic and nonmetastatic thyroid tumors. Study-level background: Comparison of repertoires was carried out across blood and tumor or nodule tissue from malignant and benign thyroid patients. General study findings and limits: As reported, TCR beta diversity in blood and tumor was significantly higher in malignant thyroid tumors than in benign nodules.

In the original processing: Construction of a distant-metastasis classifier for papillary thyroid cancer relied on CDR3 differences across clinicopathological groups. TCRdb re-called the PCR reads via MiXCR. The V and J calls, along with clone size, are taken from TCRdb and not from the paper's own processing. This table has about 46,000 clones, about 22% appearing once. Sequenced input: blood. The TCR comes from a male donor with papillary thyroid cancer or a benign thyroid nodule (not recorded which). Some clones in this sample may be carry-over from other donors' samples.

CDR3 nucleotides: TGTGCCAGCAGCCGAGACAGCGGGGCCTACAATGAGCAGTTCTTC. Protein product: CASSRDSGAYNEQFF. The chain has TRBV11-1 and TRBJ2-1, with 7 bases matching TRBD2. J gave up 2 bases and V 5 bases, and 6 bases lay outside the gene matches. Germline-derived CDR1 and CDR2 are SGHAT and FQDESV (reference sequence). The CDR3 loop spans 15 amino acids.